This TCR beta chain emerged from a study of blood T cell repertoires in COVID-19. Study context: T cells, B-cell-depleted T cells, or PBMCs supplied cDNA or gDNA.

This CDR3 spans 14 amino acids. V dropped 4 bases and J dropped 1 base, with 13 bases sitting between them. Germline V gene sequence: CDR1 SQVTM, CDR2 ANQGSEA. Sequenced by immunoSEQ multiplex PCR; TCRdb stores in-frame clones only, minus some. The sample lists under 250,000 clones, roughly 83% seen once, with 9% to 15% in the top ten. The TCR comes from a man older than 75 with acute or convalescent COVID-19. Input material: peripheral blood. This chain joins TRBV29-1 and TRBJ2-5; D is unclear. Written as DNA, the CDR3 is TGCAGCGTTGGAATGAGGAGTTCCCAAGAGACCCAGTACTTC. Encoded protein: CSVGMRSSQETQYF. Using reference TRBV29-1 and TRBJ2-5 for the parts outside the CDR3, the full variable domain is SAVISQKPSRDICQRGTSLTIQCQVDSQVTMMFWYRQQPGQSLTLIATANQGSEATYESGFVIDKFPISRPNLTFSTLTVSNMSPEDSSIYLCSVGMRSSQETQYFGPGTRLLVL.